This note documents a single T cell receptor beta chain sequence. Antigen: not known. Libraries were prepared by immunoSEQ multiplex PCR; TCRdb keeps only in-frame clonotypes and omits some of them. In the table there are 130,000 to 150,000 clones, just under 95% of which are singletons. The source of the sample is a study of T cell responses to AZD1222 COVID-19 vaccine. Across the study: Analysis merged second doses at about 4 or about 12 weeks. Findings and limits, study-wide: Possibly, clonal diversity was underestimated; donors were largely white British and included more females.

In germline, CDR1 is SGHRS, CDR2 YFSETQ. This CDR3 has 13 amino acids. The V and J ends lost 4 bases and 2 bases respectively, with 8 bases between them. The chain couples TRBV5-1 to TRBJ2-3, with D perhaps matching TRBD2 (5 bases). The TCR sequence derives from an adult in good health. The sample consisted of peripheral blood, taken on day 0 of AZD1222 vaccination. The CDR3 nucleotides are TGCGCCAGCAGCCGGGGAACCACAGATACGCAGTATTTT. Translation: CASSRGTTDTQYF. The variable domain in full, completed from reference TRBV5-1 and TRBJ2-3, reads KAGVTQTPRYLIKTRGQQVTLSCSPISGHRSVSWYQQTPGQGLQFLFEYFSETQRNKGNFPGRFSGRQFSNSRSEMNVSTLELGDSALYLCASSRGTTDTQYFGPGTRLTVL.